This T cell receptor beta chain was found in a study of blood T cells in healthy people across ages. Study details: T cells yielded about one barcoded beta molecule per two cells through template switching.

With V trimmed by 3 bases and J by 7 bases, 12 bases remained unmatched. CDR3 length: 16 residues. Sample-barcoded 5' priming and a J-beta primer mix drove a second PCR of roughly 6 to 12 cycles. TCRdb itself ran the 5' RACE reads through MiXCR, one entry per CDR3 protein. The sample carries 1.4 million or so distinct CDR3 sequences, 42% recorded once. It was approximately 10 milliliters of peripheral blood that were drawn from each donor. A minimum of 6.5 million PBMCs was isolated per sample. With each sample, at least 5 micrograms of total RNA were extracted. The rearrangement links TRBV12-3 or TRBV12-4 to TRBJ2-1; 7 nucleotides line up with TRBD2. The sequence was collected from a woman aged 18-30 years in good health. The sequenced sample consisted of blood. The CDR3 DNA is TGTGCCAGCAGTTTTGCAGGGCTAGCGGAGGGTAATGAGCAGTTCTTC. Its protein product is CASSFAGLAEGNEQFF.